These 31 T cell receptor beta chains share one sample of origin, sequenced in a study of PD-1 blockade in classical Hodgkin lymphoma. Sample time point: newly diagnosed, previously untreated cHL patient sample. Repertoires were generated with immunoSEQ multiplex PCR, while TCRdb's copy carries only in-frame clones and drops some. There are under 30,000 clones in the sample; 90% to 95% occur only once, and about 4% lies in the top ten. The sequenced sample was peripheral blood mononuclear cells (PBMCs). These receptors were collected from a human donor with classical Hodgkin lymphoma.

This clone was seen more than once but under ten times. In nucleotides, the CDR3 is TGTGCCAGCAGTTACGCGCAGGGGGCTTACGAGCAGTACTTC. Its protein product is CASSYAQGAYEQYF. The rearrangement uses TRBV6-5 and TRBJ2-7, with TRBD1 matching over 8 bases. Germline CDR1 is MNHEY and CDR2 is SVGAGI. J was trimmed by 4 bases and V by 2 bases; bases with no gene match: 4. This CDR3 is built from 14 residues.

The rearrangement links TRBV5-1 to TRBJ2-2; D not certain. V dropped 1 base and J dropped 1 base, with 8 bases sitting between them. Germline lookup yields CDR1 SGHRS and CDR2 YFSETQ. CDR3 size: 15 residues. The CDR3 DNA is TGCGCCAGCAGCTTGAGTTTAGGGAACACCGGGGAGCTGTTTTTT. This gives the protein CASSLSLGNTGELFF. Complete variable domain (other parts from reference TRBV5-1 and TRBJ2-2): KAGVTQTPRYLIKTRGQQVTLSCSPISGHRSVSWYQQTPGQGLQFLFEYFSETQRNKGNFPGRFSGRQFSNSRSEMNVSTLELGDSALYLCASSLSLGNTGELFFGEGSRLTVL.

The rearrangement joins TRBV6-1 to TRBJ2-7; D is undetermined. This CDR3 contains 12 residues. Germline assignment: CDR1 MNHNS and CDR2 SASEGT. The V end lost 2 bases, the J end lost 4 bases, and 6 bases lay between the germline ends. The CDR3 DNA reads TGTGCCAGCAGTGAAATAGGGTACGAGCAGTACTTC. Translation: CASSEIGYEQYF.

The chain recombines TRBV5-1 with TRBJ2-3; 9 bases match TRBD2. Trimming at V came to 2 bases and at J to 5 bases, leaving 15 bases not matched to a gene. This CDR3 is 18 amino acids long. The germline V gene has CDR1 SGHRS and CDR2 YFSETQ. This chain's CDR3 is CASSFQGSGGRVIDTQYF. CDR3 DNA sequence: TGCGCCAGCAGCTTCCAAGGATCTGGCGGGAGGGTCATAGATACGCAGTATTTT.

The CDR3 DNA reads TGTGCCAGCAGCGGGGGACCGCGTTCTGGAAACACCATATATTTT. It codes for CASSGGPRSGNTIYF. The chain has TRBV9 and TRBJ1-3; the D gene is possibly TRBD1 (5 bases). Trimming pared 3 bases from V and 1 base from J, leaving 11 bases between. Germline V CDR1 and CDR2: SGDLS, YYNGEE. The CDR3 consists of 15 residues.

The chain carries TRBV28 and TRBJ2-3; 8 bases are a match to TRBD2. V shed 7 bases, J shed 2 bases, and the junction held 5 bases outside the gene matches. The CDR3 is 14 residues long. Germline V CDR1 and CDR2: MDHEN, SYDVKM. The CDR3 protein is CASTSGSNTDTQYF. As DNA, the CDR3 is TGTGCCAGCACTAGCGGGTCAAACACAGATACGCAGTATTTT.

This clone was found a few times. The chain employs TRBV9 and TRBJ2-1; unclear D gene. Germline V lookup: CDR1 SGDLS, CDR2 YYNGEE. V was clipped by 4 bases and J by 0 bases, with 5 bases between them. This CDR3 comprises 13 residues. The CDR3 nucleotides are TGTGCCAGCAGCCCAAGCTCCTACAATGAGCAGTTCTTC. Translated: CASSPSSYNEQFF.

The gene calls are TRBV10-3 and TRBJ1-1, with D perhaps TRBD1 (6 bases). Trimming took 0 bases from V and 1 from J, leaving 18 bases between them. This CDR3 comprises 18 residues. Looked up from germline, CDR1 is ENHRY and CDR2 is SYGVKD. CDR3 in DNA: TGTGCCATCAGTGAGTCGTCGACAGGTTCGGGGGCGAACACTGAAGCTTTCTTT. This codes for CAISESSTGSGANTEAFF.

A remark on this clone: This same CDR3 is encoded by further DNA sequences in the sample. The chain is built from TRBV7-2 and TRBJ1-5; TRBD1 is a possible D gene (6 bases). Germline CDR1 SGHTA, CDR2 FQGNSA. CDR3 length equals 13 residues. Trimming cost V 5 bases and J 3 bases, with 8 bases left between them. This CDR3 is CASSRQANQPQHF. CDR3 nucleotide sequence: TGTGCCAGCAGCCGACAGGCCAATCAGCCCCAGCATTTT.

The chain combines TRBV4-1 with TRBJ2-7; 10 nucleotides align to TRBD2. The junction had 6 bases not matched to a gene; V was cut back by 1 base and J by 6 bases. Germline V gene data show CDR1 as MGHRA and CDR2 as YSYEKL. This CDR3 contains 15 residues. The CDR3 is CASSQGEREGREQYF. The CDR3 DNA follows: TGCGCCAGCAGCCAAGGGGAGCGGGAGGGCCGCGAGCAGTACTTC.

V gene TRBV19 combines with J gene TRBJ1-4, with no clear D. In germline, CDR1 is LNHDA, CDR2 SQIVND (reference sequence). Trimming left V 5 bases short and J 7 bases short, with 11 bases between. The CDR3 extends over 13 amino acids. In DNA form, the CDR3 reads TGTGCCAGTAGTCCCGGAGGGCGTGAAAAACTGTTTTTT. Encoded protein: CASSPGGREKLFF.

The chain links TRBV2 to TRBJ1-5; D is undetermined. Germline values: CDR1 SNHLY, CDR2 FYNNEI. V lost 4 bases to trimming and J lost 5 bases, with 9 bases between them. The CDR3 totals 13 residues. CDR3 loop: CASSVYLDQPQHF. CDR3 sequence (DNA): TGTGCCAGCAGTGTATATTTGGATCAGCCCCAGCATTTT.

This sequence joins TRBV19 and TRBJ1-5; D remains unclear. The CDR3 spans 13 residues. Germline CDR1 is LNHDA and CDR2 is SQIVND (reference sequence). V was trimmed by 8 bases and J by 4 bases, leaving 12 bases between them. The CDR3 nucleotides read TGTGCCAGTGGACTGAGTGTTAATCAGCCCCAGCATTTT. It codes for CASGLSVNQPQHF.

The chain is built from TRBV28 and TRBJ1-1; D uncertain. The CDR3 contains 15 residues. Germline CDR1 reads MDHEN; CDR2 reads SYDVKM. With 1 base removed from V and 1 base from J, the gap between germline ends came to 10 bases. DNA of the CDR3: TGTGCCAGCAGTTTATTGCCAGGAACGAACACTGAAGCTTTCTTT. This gives the protein CASSLLPGTNTEAFF.

The gene calls are TRBV2 and TRBJ2-7; maybe TRBD1 (6 bases). Germline V CDR1 and CDR2: SNHLY, FYNNEI. The CDR3 consists of 13 residues. Trimming pared 8 bases from V and 1 base from J, leaving 12 bases between. The CDR3, as DNA: TGTGCCAGCGGGCAGGGGCAGTCCTACGAGCAGTACTTC. Its protein is CASGQGQSYEQYF.

This chain connects TRBV29-1 to TRBJ2-1, with no clear D. This CDR3 is built from 13 residues. V was shortened by 3 bases and J by 2 bases, with 8 bases between the two germline ends. Germline loops: CDR1 SQVTM, CDR2 ANQGSEA. DNA of the CDR3: TGCAGCGTTGATATAGGGCCCTACAATGAGCAGTTCTTC. Protein sequence: CSVDIGPYNEQFF.

V gene TRBV6-1 combines with J gene TRBJ2-4; D not resolved. This CDR3 comprises 11 residues. Germline CDR1 MNHNS, CDR2 SASEGT. V was cut by 5 bases and J by 9 bases, with 8 bases left in between. CDR3: CASSPEIIQYF. Written as DNA, the CDR3 is TGTGCCAGCAGTCCGGAGATCATTCAGTACTTC.

The chain has TRBV11-2 and TRBJ1-3, with 9 positions matching TRBD1. Germline CDR1 and CDR2: SGHAT and FQNNGV. This CDR3 is 15 amino acids long. Germline trimming cut 4 bases from V and 2 bases from J; bases unmatched to any gene: 3. Here the CDR3 reads CASSSTGGPGNTIYF. The CDR3, as DNA: TGTGCCAGCAGCTCAACAGGGGGCCCTGGAAACACCATATATTTT.

The rearrangement uses TRBV28 and TRBJ2-4; no clear D gene. Germline assignment: CDR1 MDHEN and CDR2 SYDVKM. The CDR3 has 16 amino acids. V was trimmed by 5 bases and J by 8 bases, leaving 22 bases between them. The chain's CDR3 is CASSPSAAALGYIQYF. Here the CDR3 DNA reads TGTGCCAGCAGTCCCTCCGCTGCGGCCTTGGGTTACATTCAGTACTTC.

The V gene is TRBV28, the J gene TRBJ1-2; D not certain. The CDR3 is 12 residues long. The V gene's germline CDR1 is MDHEN and CDR2 SYDVKM. In DNA, the CDR3 is TGTGCTTCGAGAGTGGCCAACTATGGCTACACCTTC. This translates into CASRVANYGYTF.

This sequence joins TRBV9 and TRBJ1-2, with 8 positions matching TRBD1. The germline gives CDR1 SGDLS, CDR2 YYNGEE. This CDR3 is built from 16 residues. V lost 0 bases and J lost 1; bases outside the gene matches: 5. The CDR3 sequence: CASSVAGQVLNYGYTF. The CDR3 DNA is TGTGCCAGCAGCGTAGCGGGACAGGTCCTTAACTATGGCTACACCTTC. Full variable domain (outside the CDR3, taken from reference TRBV9 and TRBJ1-2): DSGVTQTPKHLITATGQRVTLRCSPRSGDLSVYWYQQSLDQGLQFLIQYYNGEERAKGNILERFSAQQFPDLHSELNLSSLELGDSALYFCASSVAGQVLNYGYTFGSGTRLTVV.

In this sample, this clone turned up a few times. The chain carries TRBV29-1 and TRBJ2-3, with 10 bases aligning to TRBD1. The CDR3 consists of 13 residues. The V segment lost 4 bases and the J segment 4 bases; nucleotides outside the gene matches: 2. The germline V gene encodes CDR1 SQVTM and CDR2 ANQGSEA. Here the CDR3 reads CSVGQGAADTQYF. The DNA for the CDR3 is TGCAGCGTTGGACAGGGGGCGGCAGATACGCAGTATTTT.

J is TRBJ2-3 and V is TRBV11-3; D gene ambiguous. V lost 1 base to trimming and J lost 4 bases, with 9 bases between them. This CDR3 is 14 amino acids long. CDR1 and CDR2 from the germline V gene are SGHNT and YENEEA. The CDR3 loop is CASSLGRFSDTQYF. DNA for the CDR3: TGTGCCAGCAGCTTAGGGCGGTTCTCAGATACGCAGTATTTT.

The chain employs TRBV5-1 and TRBJ2-1, with D tentatively TRBD2 (6 bases). The CDR3 contains 15 residues. CDR1 is SGHRS and CDR2 is YFSETQ in the germline V gene. Trimming removed 5 bases at V and 7 bases at J, with 19 bases between. CDR3 protein: CASRAGLTHPNEQFF. In DNA, the CDR3 is TGCGCCAGCAGGGCCGGACTAACCCATCCTAATGAGCAGTTCTTC.

This chain links TRBV4-1 with TRBJ2-1, with D hard to call. Trimming shortened V by 2 bases and J by 2 bases, and 7 bases separated the two germline ends. CDR3 length equals 14 residues. Germline CDR1 is MGHRA and CDR2 is YSYEKL. The DNA of the CDR3 is TGCGCCAGCAGCCAACCGGCGGCCTACAATGAGCAGTTCTTC. This gives the protein CASSQPAAYNEQFF.

As to this clone: Other DNA sequences of this sample code for an identical CDR3. This rearrangement joins TRBV19 to TRBJ1-5; no clear D. V was clipped by 2 bases and J by 5 bases, with 7 bases between them. Per germline, CDR1 LNHDA and CDR2 SQIVND (reference sequence). This CDR3 contains 13 residues. This chain's CDR3 is CASSISWDQPQHF. Written as DNA, the CDR3 is TGTGCCAGTAGTATATCTTGGGATCAGCCCCAGCATTTT.

This clone was detected once. The V and J genes are TRBV11-2 and TRBJ2-1; 9 bases align to TRBD2. Trimming at V came to 0 bases and at J to 4 bases, leaving 16 bases not matched to a gene. CDR1 and CDR2 from the germline V gene are SGHAT and FQNNGV. The CDR3 length is 20 residues. The CDR3, as DNA: TGTGCCAGCAGCTTAGATGGCGGGAGGGCCCTCGGATCTTTTTACAATGAGCAGTTCTTC. Its translation is CASSLDGGRALGSFYNEQFF.

The J gene is TRBJ1-1, the V gene TRBV29-1, with 8 bases identical to TRBD1. Germline-derived CDR1 and CDR2 are SQVTM and ANQGSEA. Trimming took 7 bases from V and 5 from J; bases not matched to a gene: 12. The CDR3 contains 14 residues. CDR3 region: CSGGEQGAGTEAFF. CDR3 coding DNA: TGCAGCGGGGGAGAGCAGGGGGCCGGTACTGAAGCTTTCTTT. The full variable domain, completed using reference TRBV29-1 and TRBJ1-1, is SAVISQKPSRDICQRGTSLTIQCQVDSQVTMMFWYRQQPGQSLTLIATANQGSEATYESGFVIDKFPISRPNLTFSTLTVSNMSPEDSSIYLCSGGEQGAGTEAFFGQGTRLTVV.

This chain uses TRBV28 with TRBJ2-7; possible D gene TRBD1, 6 bases. V was trimmed by 6 bases and J by 3 bases, leaving 18 bases between them. Germline CDR1 is MDHEN and CDR2 is SYDVKM. The CDR3 is made up of 15 amino acids. CDR3 sequence reads: CASRVFGSGDYEQYF. The CDR3, as DNA: TGTGCCAGCAGGGTCTTCGGGTCAGGGGACTACGAGCAGTACTTC.

V gene TRBV11-2 combines with J gene TRBJ1-1; D unresolved. CDR1 is SGHAT and CDR2 is FQNNGV in the germline V gene. The CDR3 is 13 amino acids. The germline V and J ends were trimmed by 0 bases and 4 bases, with 6 bases remaining between them. In DNA form, the CDR3 reads TGTGCCAGCAGCTTAGAACAGACCACTGAAGCTTTCTTT. Its translation: CASSLEQTTEAFF.

The V call is TRBV4-3, the J call TRBJ1-2, with D tentatively TRBD1 (6 bases). Per the germline V gene, CDR1 is LGHNA and CDR2 is YSLEER. This CDR3 has 14 residues. V was cut by 0 bases and J by 5 bases, with 10 bases left in between. The CDR3 DNA sequence: TGCGCCAGCAGCCAAGAATGGGGGCGGTATGGCTACACCTTC. The encoded protein is CASSQEWGRYGYTF.